This T cell receptor (beta chain) was recovered during a study of control samples from healthy donors and cancer patients. This clone turned up a few times. Sequenced by immunoSEQ multiplex PCR; TCRdb stores in-frame clones only, minus some. The sample includes over 80,000 clones, around 80% of them seen just once. The CDR3 has 15 residues. V shed 4 bases, J shed 1 base, and the junction held 5 bases outside the gene matches. Germline V gene sequence: CDR1 MNHEY, CDR2 SMNVEV (reference sequence). Specimen: blood. V gene TRBV27 combines with J gene TRBJ1-1; 8 positions match TRBD1. The origin of this receptor is a woman in her 30s in good health. The CDR3 nucleotides are TGTGCCAGCAGTTCTTACAGGGGGACGAACACTGAAGCTTTCTTT. The encoded protein is CASSSYRGTNTEAFF.